Listed here are 24 T cell receptor beta chains from one sample, sequenced in a study of cytomegalovirus exposure and HLA in healthy donors. The PCR ran on 60 Vbeta and 13 Jbeta primers. Clones were sequenced by immunoSEQ multiplex PCR, and TCRdb holds only the in-frame ones, with some missing. The data show about 210,000 clones, under 85% seen once. Sequencing was done on a sample of PBMCs. All receptors come from a woman aged 50 to 65 in good health and CMV-seropositive.

This clone was seen repeatedly, ten times or more. The chain links TRBV19 to TRBJ1-2; D is ambiguous. V lost 4 bases and J lost 4, with 10 bases in between. This CDR3 region has 13 residues. Germline CDR1 is LNHDA and CDR2 is SQIVND (reference sequence). CDR3 bases: TGTGCCAGTAGTACCGGGATCTCCTATGGCTACACCTTC. This gives the protein CASSTGISYGYTF.

For the CDR3, the DNA is TGTGCCAGCAGAGCCGGGACAGCTAATTCACCCCTCCACTTT. Amino acids: CASRAGTANSPLHF. This chain links TRBV2 with TRBJ1-6, with 7 bases that match TRBD1. Losses at the gene ends were 6 bases for V and 6 bases for J; bases not matched to a gene: 5. The CDR3 is 14 amino acids. Germline V gene sequence: CDR1 SNHLY, CDR2 FYNNEI.

This chain links TRBV28 with TRBJ1-6; 7 positions agree with TRBD1. Germline CDR1 reads MDHEN; CDR2 reads SYDVKM. The V segment lost 5 bases and the J segment 0 bases; nucleotides outside the gene matches: 1. The length of the CDR3 is 15 residues. The CDR3 protein is CASSDRVSYNSPLHF. CDR3 bases: TGTGCCAGCAGTGACAGGGTCTCCTATAATTCACCCCTCCACTTT.

This clone appeared once. The J gene is TRBJ2-3, the V gene TRBV5-1, with 10 bases fitting TRBD2. V shed 3 bases and J 1 base; nucleotides not matched to a gene: 2. CDR1 is SGHRS, CDR2 YFSETQ, per germline. There are 15 residues in the CDR3. CDR3 DNA: TGCGCCAGCAGCTCGGGGACTAGCGGCACAGATACGCAGTATTTT. It is translated as CASSSGTSGTDTQYF.

The chain has TRBV2 and TRBJ1-2, with 7 nucleotides matching TRBD1. CDR3 length equals 18 residues. Germline lookup yields CDR1 SNHLY and CDR2 FYNNEI. V lost 4 bases to trimming and J lost 5 bases; unmatched junction nucleotides: 19. The CDR3 DNA is TGTGCCAGCAGTGTACCGACAGGGACCTCATCCTTGGCATATGGCTACACCTTC. Translation gives CASSVPTGTSSLAYGYTF. Drawing the rest from reference TRBV2 and TRBJ1-2, the complete variable domain is EPEVTQTPSHQVTQMGQEVILRCVPISNHLYFYWYRQILGQKVEFLVSFYNNEISEKSEIFDDQFSVERPDGSNFTLKIRSTKLEDSAMYFCASSVPTGTSSLAYGYTFGSGTRLTVV.

This clone appeared a few times. This chain connects TRBV6-6 to TRBJ1-2; TRBD1 is a possible D gene (6 bases). Trimming pared 2 bases from V and 6 bases from J, leaving 10 bases between. The CDR3 covers 13 residues. Germline CDR1 reads MNHNY; CDR2 reads SVGAGI (reference sequence). The CDR3 sequence is CASSYLNRDGYTF. For the CDR3, the DNA is TGTGCCAGCAGTTACCTGAACAGGGATGGCTACACCTTC.

The chain links TRBV5-1 to TRBJ1-1; 10 positions agree with TRBD1. Germline CDR1 and CDR2: SGHRS and YFSETQ. The V segment lost 4 bases and the J segment 5 bases; nucleotides outside the gene matches: 11. This CDR3 has 16 amino acids. The CDR3 DNA reads as TGCGCCAGCAGCACCGGGACAGGGGTTATGGGGACTGAAGCTTTCTTT. Its protein is CASSTGTGVMGTEAFF. The variable domain in full, with the rest retrieved from reference TRBV5-1 and TRBJ1-1, is KAGVTQTPRYLIKTRGQQVTLSCSPISGHRSVSWYQQTPGQGLQFLFEYFSETQRNKGNFPGRFSGRQFSNSRSEMNVSTLELGDSALYLCASSTGTGVMGTEAFFGQGTRLTVV.

This chain uses TRBV4-1 with TRBJ1-1; D call uncertain. CDR3 length: 15 residues. V lost 5 bases, J lost 1 base, and 14 bases lay in between. Germline V lookup: CDR1 MGHRA, CDR2 YSYEKL. This chain's CDR3 is CASSSRGSTNTEAFF. The CDR3 coding sequence is TGCGCCAGCAGCTCCCGAGGGTCAACGAACACTGAAGCTTTCTTT.

The genes are TRBV7-2 and TRBJ2-1; no firm D call. Germline V gives CDR1 SGHTA, CDR2 FQGNSA. Trimming stripped 5 bases from V and 9 bases from J, with 14 bases between. The CDR3 runs 13 residues. In DNA form, the CDR3 reads TGTGCCAGCAGCCCAACCGGGTTTGGTGAGCAGTTCTTC. Its translation is CASSPTGFGEQFF.

The chain employs TRBV4-2 and TRBJ1-6; tentative D call: TRBD1 (5 bases). Germline CDR1 LGHNA, CDR2 YNFKEQ. V dropped 0 bases and J dropped 0 bases, with 12 bases sitting between them. The CDR3 contains 18 residues. CDR3 nucleotide sequence: TGTGCCAGCAGCCAAGATTGGGGCCGGAGCTCCTATAATTCACCCCTCCACTTT. Protein sequence: CASSQDWGRSSYNSPLHF.

Comment on this clone: Within the sample, other DNA sequences also encode this same CDR3. The rearrangement uses TRBV6-5 and TRBJ1-1; no clear D. V was shortened by 2 bases and J by 3 bases, with 7 bases between the two germline ends. Germline CDR1 reads MNHEY; CDR2 reads SVGAGI. CDR3 length: 13 residues. CDR3 region: CASSYGGYTEAFF. CDR3 in DNA: TGTGCCAGCAGTTACGGAGGGTACACTGAAGCTTTCTTT.

The J gene is TRBJ1-1, the V gene TRBV25-1, with D possibly TRBD1 on 6 matching bases. V lost 0 bases and J lost 1, with 15 bases in between. From germline, CDR1 is MGHDK and CDR2 SYGVNS. This CDR3 comprises 17 residues. CDR3 DNA sequence: TGTGCCAGCAGTGAATACCGTCAGGGGTTGGAGAACACTGAAGCTTTCTTT. It yields the protein CASSEYRQGLENTEAFF.

The V and J genes are TRBV7-2 and TRBJ2-5; perhaps TRBD1 as D (5 bases). V shed 1 base and J shed 2 bases, with 5 bases lying between them. CDR1 SGHTA and CDR2 FQGNSA come from the germline V gene. CDR3 length: 13 residues. The CDR3 coding sequence is TGTGCCAGCAGCTTAGGACAGCAAGAGACCCAGTACTTC. It codes for CASSLGQQETQYF.

This clone showed up just once. The gene calls are TRBV6-1 and TRBJ1-5, with D perhaps TRBD1 (6 bases). CDR1 is MNHNS, CDR2 SASEGT, per germline. V dropped 3 bases and J dropped 1 base, with 22 bases sitting between them. CDR3 size: 19 residues. The CDR3 reads CASSEARGAQMLSNQPQHF. The CDR3 coding sequence is TGTGCCAGCAGTGAGGCCAGGGGAGCCCAAATGCTGAGCAATCAGCCCCAGCATTTT.

The gene calls are TRBV30 and TRBJ2-5, with D perhaps matching TRBD2 (7 bases). The ends were cut back, 0 bases at V and 5 bases at J, with 13 bases in the middle. The germline gives CDR1 GTSNPN, CDR2 SVGIG (reference sequence). This CDR3 comprises 14 residues. The chain's CDR3 is CAWSVRKGGETQYF. The CDR3 DNA is TGTGCCTGGAGTGTACGAAAGGGGGGGGAGACCCAGTACTTC. The full variable domain, with the rest looked up from reference TRBV30 and TRBJ2-5, is SQTIHQWPATLVQPVGSPLSLECTVEGTSNPNLYWYRQAAGRGLQLLFYSVGIGQISSEVPQNLSASRPQDRQFILSSKKLLLSDSGFYLCAWSVRKGGETQYFGPGTRLLVL.

The CDR3 protein is CASSPGLVVEQYF. In DNA, the CDR3 is TGTGCCAGCAGTCCGGGACTGGTCGTGGAGCAGTACTTC. This sequence joins TRBV27 and TRBJ2-5; D might be TRBD2 (6 bases). CDR1 and CDR2 (germline): MNHEY, SMNVEV (reference sequence). This CDR3 has 13 residues. V was pared by 5 bases and J by 11 bases, with 18 bases between.

This chain connects TRBV29-1 to TRBJ2-3; 7 bases align to TRBD1. CDR1 and CDR2 from the germline V gene are SQVTM and ANQGSEA. The V and J ends lost 0 bases and 0 bases, in that order; junction bases with no gene match: 0. The CDR3 extends over 14 amino acids. CDR3 sequence reads: CSVEEGGSTDTQYF. The CDR3 region has the DNA TGCAGCGTTGAAGAAGGGGGCAGCACAGATACGCAGTATTTT.

The chain links TRBV2 to TRBJ2-1, with D uncertain. This CDR3 spans 11 amino acids. V dropped 4 bases and J dropped 7 bases, with 5 bases sitting between them. Germline V gene data show CDR1 as SNHLY and CDR2 as FYNNEI. DNA of the CDR3: TGTGCCAGCAGTGTCCCAAATGAGCAGTTCTTC. The encoded protein is CASSVPNEQFF. Supplemented by reference TRBV2 and TRBJ2-1, the full variable domain reads EPEVTQTPSHQVTQMGQEVILRCVPISNHLYFYWYRQILGQKVEFLVSFYNNEISEKSEIFDDQFSVERPDGSNFTLKIRSTKLEDSAMYFCASSVPNEQFFGPGTRLTVL.

The gene calls are TRBV5-4 and TRBJ2-2; 14 positions agree with TRBD2. This CDR3 region has 16 residues. Germline trimming cut 4 bases from V and 7 bases from J; bases unmatched to any gene: 6. Germline CDR1 SGHNT, CDR2 YYREEE (reference sequence). CDR3 bases: TGTGCCAGCAGCGTGGGACTAGCGGGGGCCGACGGGGAGCTGTTTTTT. As protein: CASSVGLAGADGELFF.

Comments on this clone: The sample contains more than one DNA sequence encoding this CDR3. CDR3 protein: CASSSQGAWTEAFF. In DNA form, the CDR3 reads TGCGCCAGCAGCTCACAGGGGGCCTGGACTGAAGCTTTCTTT. This chain links TRBV5-1 with TRBJ1-1; TRBD1 aligns across 9 bases. CDR3 size: 14 residues. CDR1 and CDR2 (germline): SGHRS, YFSETQ. The ends lost 3 bases at V and 5 bases at J; junction bases unmatched: 5.

The chain has TRBV6-1 and TRBJ1-2; no clear D. V dropped 0 bases and J dropped 4 bases, with 12 bases sitting between them. CDR1 and CDR2 (germline): MNHNS, SASEGT. This CDR3 comprises 15 residues. As DNA, the CDR3 is TGTGCCAGCAGTGAAGCGCTCGGGGTGTCCTATGGCTACACCTTC. Its translation is CASSEALGVSYGYTF.

The V gene is TRBV6-1, the J gene TRBJ2-7; TRBD2 is a possible D gene (5 bases). V gave up 3 bases and J gave up 5 bases, with 14 bases separating them. This CDR3 has 14 residues. Germline CDR1 reads MNHNS; CDR2 reads SASEGT. CDR3 amino acids: CASSEIVGEHEQYF. CDR3 DNA sequence: TGTGCCAGCAGTGAGATAGTTGGGGAGCACGAGCAGTACTTC.

The chain joins TRBV9 to TRBJ2-2; 9 nucleotides line up with TRBD1. This CDR3 region has 17 residues. J lost 6 bases, V lost 3 bases, and 12 bases had no gene match. Germline loops: CDR1 SGDLS, CDR2 YYNGEE. This chain's CDR3 is CASSDGTGQGRSGELFF. The CDR3 nucleotides read TGTGCCAGCAGCGATGGGACGGGACAGGGAAGGTCCGGGGAGCTGTTTTTT.

This clone came up a few times. The V gene is TRBV6-6, the J gene TRBJ1-2; 8 nucleotides align to TRBD1. The germline CDR1 and CDR2 sequences are MNHNY and SVGAGI (reference sequence). The V gene end was trimmed by 5 bases and the J gene end by 5 bases; junction bases not matched to a gene: 4. This CDR3 has 13 residues. The CDR3, as DNA: TGTGCCAGCAGTGCGGACAGGGCTTATGGCTACACCTTC. This sequence encodes CASSADRAYGYTF.